The sequence of this T cell receptor (beta chain) was determined in a study of OX40 agonist ivuxolimab in advanced cancers. At the level of the study: In three patients, partial responses were observed, one with hepatocellular carcinoma and two with cutaneous melanoma.

Profiling relied on immunoSEQ multiplex PCR, and the TCRdb table lists in-frame clones only, not all of them. This sample has 97,000 or so clones, with nearly 90% found just once. Germline V gene sequence: CDR1 MNHNS, CDR2 SASEGT. CDR3 length: 13 residues. V lost 7 bases and J 9 bases, leaving 16 bases between the germline ends. This specimen consisted of CD4+ or CD8+ T cells sorted from blood, obtained in a trial of the OX40 agonist ivuxolimab. The J gene is TRBJ1-5, the V gene TRBV6-1, with D possibly TRBD1 on 6 matching bases. The sequence was obtained from an adult with an advanced solid tumor such as melanoma, head and neck, liver or kidney cancer. CDR3 in amino acids: CASIPDRGSPQHF. As DNA, the CDR3 is TGTGCCAGCATACCGGACAGAGGTTCGCCCCAGCATTTT.